A selection of T cell receptor beta chains follows, all from one sample in a study of OX40 agonist ivuxolimab in advanced cancers. Generated by immunoSEQ multiplex PCR, the TCRdb table keeps only in-frame clones and is missing some. The sample carries tens of thousands of clones, 90% to 95% recorded once. This specimen was CD4+ or CD8+ T cells sorted from blood, taken in a trial of the OX40 agonist ivuxolimab. Receptors originate from an adult with an advanced solid tumor such as melanoma, head and neck, liver or kidney cancer. Both conserved end residues are trimmed from each CDR3. A D gene is named only where the DNA matches it firmly.

J | D | V | length | CDR3
TRBJ2-7 | TRBD2 | TRBV11-2 | 14 | ASSYTSGGALSEQY
TRBJ2-7 | NA | TRBV6-5 | 13 | ASSSPRDTSYEQY
TRBJ2-2 | NA | TRBV5-6 | 12 | ASSYAANTGELF
TRBJ2-7 | TRBD1 | TRBV28 | 12 | ASSGDRGLYEQY
TRBJ2-7 | TRBD1 | TRBV7-6 | 12 | ASGDSQSSYEQY
TRBJ2-1 | TRBD2 | TRBV13 | 12 | ASPLAGEPNEQF
TRBJ1-5 | NA | TRBV10-2 | 14 | ASSESPLPGNQPQH
TRBJ1-2 | NA | TRBV6-5 | 12 | ASSYSIGITGYT
TRBJ2-5 | NA | TRBV27 | 12 | ASSLVGGGETQY
TRBJ1-2 | NA | TRBV27 | 15 | ASSLSIKAGAYYGYT
TRBJ1-1 | NA | TRBV6-5 | 13 | ASSYRGYGNTEAF
TRBJ1-1 | NA | TRBV5-4 | 11 | ASSLPTRTEAF
TRBJ2-5 | NA | TRBV6-5 | 13 | ASMGGPSYQETQY
TRBJ2-1 | NA | TRBV5-6 | 9 | ASSFGGEQF
TRBJ1-4 | TRBD1 | TRBV28 | 14 | ASSLGQGWAGEKLF
TRBJ2-3 | TRBD2 | TRBV29-1 | 9 | SGWGGDTQY
TRBJ2-5 | TRBD1 | TRBV9 | 16 | ASSSSGQGAAFFETQY
TRBJ2-1 | NA | TRBV4-1 | 11 | ASGELQSDEQF
TRBJ1-2 | NA | TRBV2 | 8 | ASKGYGYT
TRBJ2-7 | NA | TRBV7-2 | 14 | ASSPPWGGASYEQY
TRBJ2-1 | TRBD2 | TRBV27 | 13 | ASSFATSGRGEQF
TRBJ2-3 | TRBD1 | TRBV2 | 12 | ASSTGTGADTQY
TRBJ2-7 | NA | TRBV4-3 | 15 | ASSQDYLVQGLYEQY
TRBJ2-7 | NA | TRBV30 | 10 | AWSDNHYEQY
TRBJ2-5 | TRBD1 | TRBV5-4 | 13 | ASSLPDRGQETQY
TRBJ2-7 | NA | TRBV4-3 | 12 | ASSQDGDSYEQY
TRBJ2-2 | NA | TRBV29-1 | 9 | SARPRGELF
TRBJ1-6 | NA | TRBV25-1 | 11 | ASSEYEGRPLH
TRBJ2-1 | TRBD2 | TRBV9 | 14 | ASSVGLAGLSDEQF
TRBJ1-4 | NA | TRBV19 | 15 | ASSPGPRGPLNEKLF
TRBJ1-1 | NA | TRBV27 | 12 | ASRRLGGNTEAF
TRBJ2-7 | NA | TRBV5-4 | 12 | ASSYSLVTDEQY
TRBJ2-1 | NA | TRBV29-1 | 10 | SVEHPYNEQF
TRBJ2-1 | TRBD2 | TRBV6-5 | 12 | ASGTSGAYNEQF
TRBJ2-7 | NA | TRBV7-2 | 11 | ASSPTGPGEQY
TRBJ2-7 | NA | TRBV5-4 | 11 | ASSPYDGYEQY
TRBJ2-1 | TRBD2 | TRBV27 | 11 | ASSSGGGNEQF
TRBJ1-6 | TRBD1 | TRBV5-5 | 14 | ASSLDRGRYNSPLH
TRBJ2-4 | NA | TRBV4-1 | 13 | ASSQEKGLGDIQY
TRBJ1-1 | NA | TRBV2 | 13 | ATVPGGAKGTEAF
TRBJ2-7 | NA | TRBV12-5 | 8 | ASGLAEQY
TRBJ1-6 | NA | TRBV28 | 14 | ASSISGPTYNSPLH
TRBJ2-3 | NA | TRBV6-4 | 13 | ASSDSRGGADTQY
TRBJ2-7 | TRBD1 | TRBV19 | 12 | ASSMGQRFGEQY
TRBJ1-2 | NA | TRBV11-2 | 13 | ASSLGTAPNYGYT
TRBJ2-7 | TRBD1 | TRBV27 | 13 | ASSGWDRGLNEQY
TRBJ2-7 | TRBD1 | TRBV27 | 13 | ASSSGQGAFYEQY
TRBJ2-7 | TRBD2 | TRBV28 | 15 | ASRLKGLAGEIYEQY
TRBJ1-1 | NA | TRBV11-3 | 12 | ASSLGGTSTEAF
TRBJ2-6 | NA | TRBV19 | 14 | ASSVIGSSGANVLT
TRBJ1-1 | TRBD1 | TRBV9 | 13 | ASSPRDRGSPEAF
TRBJ2-4 | NA | TRBV19 | 11 | ASTVGVGNIQY
TRBJ1-1 | NA | TRBV19 | 12 | ATKLRQRNTEAF